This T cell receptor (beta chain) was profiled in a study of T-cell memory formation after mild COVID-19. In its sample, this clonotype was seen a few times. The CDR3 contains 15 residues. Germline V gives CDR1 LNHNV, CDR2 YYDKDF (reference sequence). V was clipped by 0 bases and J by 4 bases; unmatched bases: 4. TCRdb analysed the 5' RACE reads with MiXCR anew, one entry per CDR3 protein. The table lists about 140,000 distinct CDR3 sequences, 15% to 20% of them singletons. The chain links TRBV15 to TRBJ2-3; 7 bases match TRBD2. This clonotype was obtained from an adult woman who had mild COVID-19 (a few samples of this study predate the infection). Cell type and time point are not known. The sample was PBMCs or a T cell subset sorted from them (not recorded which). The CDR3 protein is CATSRDTLAADTQYF. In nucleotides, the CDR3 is TGTGCCACCAGCAGAGATACCCTAGCGGCAGATACGCAGTATTTT.